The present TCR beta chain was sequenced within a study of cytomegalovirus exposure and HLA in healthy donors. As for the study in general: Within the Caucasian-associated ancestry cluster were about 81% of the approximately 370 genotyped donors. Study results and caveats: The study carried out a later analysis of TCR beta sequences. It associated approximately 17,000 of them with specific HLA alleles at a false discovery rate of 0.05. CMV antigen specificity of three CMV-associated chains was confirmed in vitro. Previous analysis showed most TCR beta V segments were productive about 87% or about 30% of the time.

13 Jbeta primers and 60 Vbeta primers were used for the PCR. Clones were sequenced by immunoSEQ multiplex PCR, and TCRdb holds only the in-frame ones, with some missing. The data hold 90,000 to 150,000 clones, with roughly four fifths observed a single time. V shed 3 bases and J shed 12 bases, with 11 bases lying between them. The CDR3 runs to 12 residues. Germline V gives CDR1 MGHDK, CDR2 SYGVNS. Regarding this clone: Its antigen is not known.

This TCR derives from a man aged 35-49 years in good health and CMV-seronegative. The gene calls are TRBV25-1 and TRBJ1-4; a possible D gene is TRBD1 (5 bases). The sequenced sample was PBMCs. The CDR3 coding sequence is TGTGCCAGCAGTGATAGGGGAGGTCAACTGTTTTTT. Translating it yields CASSDRGGQLFF.